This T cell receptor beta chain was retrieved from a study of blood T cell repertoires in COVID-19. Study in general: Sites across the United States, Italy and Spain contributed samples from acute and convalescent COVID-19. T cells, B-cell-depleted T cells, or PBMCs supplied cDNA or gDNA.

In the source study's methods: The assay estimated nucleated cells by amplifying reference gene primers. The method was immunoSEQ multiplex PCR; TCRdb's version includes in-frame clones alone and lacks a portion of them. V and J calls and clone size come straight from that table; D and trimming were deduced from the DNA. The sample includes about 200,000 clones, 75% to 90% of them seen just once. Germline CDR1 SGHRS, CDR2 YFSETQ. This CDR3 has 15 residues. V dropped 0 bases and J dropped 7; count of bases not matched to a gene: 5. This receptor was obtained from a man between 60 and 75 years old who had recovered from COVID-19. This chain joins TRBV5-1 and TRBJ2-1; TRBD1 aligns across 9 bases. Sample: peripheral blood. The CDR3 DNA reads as TGCGCCAGCAGCTTGGCGGGGACAGGGAGGAATGAGCAGTTCTTC. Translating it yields CASSLAGTGRNEQFF.